The next 20 T cell receptor beta chains were all read from a single sample in a study of human T cells and chemical hapten exposure. Extraction yielded total RNA from whole blood (unfractionated). TCRdb itself ran the 5' RACE reads through MiXCR, one entry per CDR3 protein. The sample has more than 75,000 distinct CDR3 sequences; roughly 15% are singletons. The source is a female donor in good health.

V usage is TRBV29-1 and J usage is TRBJ2-7, with 8 positions matching TRBD2. V lost 0 bases, J lost 1 base, and 8 bases stayed unmatched. Germline CDR1 and CDR2: SQVTM and ANQGSEA. The CDR3 runs to 16 residues. This CDR3 reads CSVEDNPSGRSYEQYF. For the CDR3, the DNA is TGCAGCGTTGAAGATAACCCCAGCGGGAGATCCTACGAGCAGTACTTC.

The sample holds one count of this clonotype. V is TRBV28 and J is TRBJ1-2; D not certain. The CDR3 spans 16 residues. The V and J ends lost 2 bases and 2 bases respectively, with 15 bases between them. CDR1 is MDHEN, CDR2 SYDVKM, per germline. The CDR3 nucleotides read TGTGCCAGCAGTTTAGATAGGAGACACCGAAACTATGGCTACACCTTC. Protein: CASSLDRRHRNYGYTF.

This chain links TRBV7-8 with TRBJ2-7, with D unresolved. Trimming left V 5 bases short and J 6 bases short, with 20 bases between. This CDR3 spans 15 amino acids. From germline, CDR1 is SGHVS and CDR2 FQNEAQ. As DNA, the CDR3 is TGTGCCAGCAGCCGTATCCGATGGCCCGACGGCGAGCAGTACTTC. Translation: CASSRIRWPDGEQYF.

This clonotype was counted many times. The V and J genes are TRBV27 and TRBJ1-1; D is possibly TRBD1 (5 bases). V lost 8 bases to trimming and J lost 3 bases, with 22 bases between them. This CDR3 is 16 amino acids long. Germline V gene lookup returns CDR1 MNHEY and CDR2 SMNVEV (reference sequence). The CDR3 is CASGRGGSLRDTEAFF. Written as DNA, the CDR3 is TGTGCCAGCGGACGGGGGGGAAGTTTGCGGGACACTGAAGCTTTCTTT.

This chain links TRBV7-2 with TRBJ1-4; D might be TRBD1 (5 bases). V was cut by 5 bases and J by 5 bases, with 15 bases left in between. The CDR3 contains 15 residues. CDR1 SGHTA and CDR2 FQGNSA come from the germline V gene. CDR3 in DNA: TGTGCCAGCAGCCGAATCGGGGGGAAAAATGAAAAACTGTTTTTT. Translated: CASSRIGGKNEKLFF.

This clonotype was observed a few times. Here the CDR3 reads CASTYTPTNTGELFF. CDR3 in DNA: TGTGCCAGCACCTACACGCCAACGAACACCGGGGAGCTGTTTTTT. V is TRBV12-3 or TRBV12-4 and J is TRBJ2-2; D remains ambiguous. V was clipped by 7 bases and J by 0 bases, with 12 bases between them. The CDR3 spans 15 residues.

This rearrangement joins TRBV14 to TRBJ2-3, with 10 bases lining up with TRBD1. V shed 0 bases and J 3 bases; nucleotides not matched to a gene: 6. The CDR3 runs 17 residues. CDR1 and CDR2 (germline): SGHDN, FVKESK. CDR3 residues: CASSQDNDRGRTDTQYF. In DNA form, the CDR3 reads TGTGCCAGCAGCCAAGATAATGACAGGGGGCGGACAGATACGCAGTATTTT.

The chain recombines TRBV12-3 or TRBV12-4 with TRBJ2-3; 8 bases match TRBD2. The CDR3 is 16 amino acids. V gave up 2 bases and J gave up 5 bases; unmatched junction bases: 9. The CDR3, as DNA: TGTGCCAGCAGTTTAAGGGGGAATAGCGGGAAAGATACGCAGTATTTT. Encoded protein: CASSLRGNSGKDTQYF.

This clonotype was recorded a few times. The chain links TRBV29-1 to TRBJ2-7, with TRBD1 as a possible D gene (5 bases). The CDR3 spans 15 residues. Germline V CDR1 and CDR2: SQVTM, ANQGSEA. V was shortened by 5 bases and J by 6 bases, with 23 bases between the two germline ends. CDR3 sequence: CSVCGNPGLPCEQYF. In DNA form, the CDR3 reads TGCAGCGTTTGTGGGAACCCAGGGCTACCGTGCGAGCAGTACTTC.

There are a few counts of this clonotype. The chain employs TRBV18 and TRBJ1-6; 7 nucleotides agree with TRBD1. J lost 5 bases, V lost 3 bases, and 4 bases had no gene match. This CDR3 has 15 residues. CDR1 KGHSH and CDR2 LQKENI come from the germline V gene. In DNA form, the CDR3 reads TGTGCCAGCTCACCTGGGACAGCAGATAATTCACCCCTCCACTTT. Translated, it gives CASSPGTADNSPLHF.

This chain connects TRBV30 to TRBJ2-3; TRBD1 aligns across 8 bases. The CDR3 is 14 amino acids. The V gene end was trimmed by 0 bases and the J gene end by 10 bases; junction bases not matched to a gene: 9. The V gene's germline CDR1 is GTSNPN and CDR2 SVGIG (reference sequence). In DNA, the CDR3 is TGTGCCTGGAGTGTCAACATCGAGGACAGGGCGCAGTATTTT. It translates to CAWSVNIEDRAQYF.

This clonotype was detected only a few times. This rearrangement joins TRBV7-2 to TRBJ1-2; weak D call: TRBD1 (5 bases). The CDR3 sequence is 15 residues long. Trimming cost V 1 base and J 4 bases, with 13 bases left between them. Looked up from germline, CDR1 is SGHTA and CDR2 is FQGNSA. The DNA for the CDR3 is TGTGCCAGCAGCTTAGTTGTGGGGGAGAGCTATGGCTACACCTTC. Its translation is CASSLVVGESYGYTF.

This clonotype was seen a handful of times. The chain carries TRBV7-9 and TRBJ2-7, with D possibly called TRBD1 or TRBD2 (5 bases each). Germline-derived CDR1 and CDR2 are SEHNR and FQNEAQ (reference sequence). The length of the CDR3 is 14 residues. V shed 6 bases and J shed 0 bases, with 12 bases lying between them. CDR3 amino acids: CASSSGRSSYEQYF. As DNA, the CDR3 is TGTGCCAGCAGTTCGGGACGGAGCTCCTACGAGCAGTACTTC.

This clonotype has a handful of counts. The DNA of the CDR3 is TGCGCCAGCAGCCCCGGGGATGCGGGTCGTGAAAAACTGTTTTTT. This sequence encodes CASSPGDAGREKLFF. V gene TRBV5-1 combines with J gene TRBJ1-4; D call uncertain. The CDR3 runs 15 residues. V gave up 4 bases and J gave up 7 bases, with 17 bases separating them. The V gene's germline CDR1 is SGHRS and CDR2 YFSETQ.

This clonotype showed up just a few times. The chain recombines TRBV7-9 with TRBJ1-1; no clear D gene. CDR3 length equals 14 residues. The germline CDR1 and CDR2 sequences are SEHNR and FQNEAQ (reference sequence). Trimming took 2 bases from V and 1 from J, leaving 8 bases between them. For the CDR3, the DNA is TGTGCCAGCAGCTTAAGGTCCACGAACACTGAAGCTTTCTTT. This codes for CASSLRSTNTEAFF.

The chain uses TRBV29-1 and TRBJ2-2; possibly TRBD2 for D (7 bases). Trimming took off 6 bases at V and 7 bases at J, with 18 bases between the two ends. The length of the CDR3 is 14 residues. Germline-derived CDR1 and CDR2 are SQVTM and ANQGSEA. DNA of the CDR3: TGCAGCGTCCTCAATACAGGGAGGGGCGGGGAGCTGTTTTTT. Translating gives CSVLNTGRGGELFF.

This clonotype came up a few times. The chain uses TRBV20-1 and TRBJ1-1; the match to TRBD1 covers 8 bases. V lost 3 bases and J lost 1; bases outside the gene matches: 4. Germline V CDR1 and CDR2: DFQATT, SNEGSKA (reference sequence). The CDR3 is 14 residues long. The CDR3 DNA reads TGCAGTGCTAGGGCAGGGGGCCCGAACACTGAAGCTTTCTTT. Translation: CSARAGGPNTEAFF.

This sequence joins TRBV29-1 and TRBJ2-7, with D possibly being TRBD1 (6 bases). V dropped 6 bases and J dropped 1 base, with 22 bases sitting between them. CDR1 is SQVTM, CDR2 ANQGSEA, per germline. The CDR3 totals 16 residues. The CDR3 DNA sequence: TGCAGCGTCTTGGGGGAGTTCCGGGACACGTCCTACGAGCAGTACTTC. Amino acid sequence: CSVLGEFRDTSYEQYF.

In its sample, this clonotype was seen a few times. J is TRBJ1-2 and V is TRBV7-2; D unresolved. Germline V gene data show CDR1 as SGHTA and CDR2 as FQGNSA. Trimming pared 5 bases from V and 6 bases from J, leaving 13 bases between. This CDR3 has 13 amino acids. CDR3 DNA: TGTGCCAGCAGCCTAGGACGGAACGATGGCTACACCTTC. It is translated as CASSLGRNDGYTF.

This chain uses TRBV13 with TRBJ2-7, with 8 bases matching TRBD1. V shed 7 bases and J 4 bases; nucleotides not matched to a gene: 12. CDR1 PRHDT and CDR2 FYEKMQ come from the germline V gene (reference sequence). The CDR3 length is 15 residues. CDR3 nucleotides: TGTGCCAGCACCGTAGACAGGGGAATCCTTTACGAGCAGTACTTC. Protein: CASTVDRGILYEQYF.